Sequencing of this T cell receptor beta chain was carried out in a study of CD8 T cells in Susac syndrome. Across the whole study: When blood was collected, patients with Susac syndrome were therapy-naive, were taking corticosteroids, or were receiving intravenous immunoglobulin alone.

Worth noting for this clonotype: The antigen is undetermined.

Study-level points and caveats: Peak Susac CD8+ clonal expansion occurred in TEMRA cells and active patients. Total CD8+ repertoires held under 20 Susac-specific public clones, while CD8+ TEMRA repertoires held about five.

After extraction with the RNeasy kit, roughly 0.45 to 1 ug of the RNA was reverse transcribed using random hexamers. TCRdb reprocessed the immunoSEQ multiplex PCR reads via MiXCR and lists one record per CDR3 protein. This table holds around 170,000 distinct CDR3 sequences, approximately 95% found once. Germline V gene data show CDR1 as DFQATT and CDR2 as SNEGSKA (reference sequence). The V end was cut by 6 bases, the J end by 4 bases, with 21 bases between. The CDR3 runs 15 residues. This receptor was taken from a human donor with Susac syndrome. The rearrangement uses TRBV20-1 and TRBJ1-1; weak D call: TRBD1 (6 bases). Sequencing input: CD8+ T cells from PBMCs. The CDR3 loop reads CSAIRQAPGSTEAFF. CDR3 nucleotide sequence: TGCAGTGCGATAAGACAGGCGCCGGGTAGCACTGAAGCTTTCTTT.